Listed here are 24 T cell receptor beta chains from one sample, sequenced in a study of T cell repertoires in ileal Crohn's disease. Produced via immunoSEQ multiplex PCR; TCRdb's table is partial and in-frame only. The table includes around 14,000 clones, around 84% detected once. What was sequenced was ileal tissue. The receptors derive from an adult with Crohn's disease.

The chain recombines TRBV18 with TRBJ1-1; D is perhaps TRBD1 (5 bases). Germline loops: CDR1 KGHSH, CDR2 LQKENI. The CDR3 totals 13 residues. Trimming shortened V by 6 bases and J by 5 bases, and 13 bases separated the two germline ends. The CDR3 is CASSHDQGTEAFF. CDR3 DNA: TGTGCCAGCTCGCACGATCAGGGTACTGAAGCTTTCTTT.

V and J are TRBV18 and TRBJ1-1; no clear D gene. Trimming stripped 2 bases from V and 5 bases from J, with 9 bases between. Germline lookup yields CDR1 KGHSH and CDR2 LQKENI. The CDR3 spans 13 residues. CDR3 sequence: CASSPGGRTEAFF. CDR3 sequence (DNA): TGTGCCAGCTCACCAGGAGGGAGGACTGAAGCTTTCTTT.

The CDR3 DNA is TGTGCCAGCAGCGTAGCGCCGGGAAACACCATATATTTT. This gives the protein CASSVAPGNTIYF. The chain is built from TRBV5-8 and TRBJ1-3; unclear D gene. Per germline, CDR1 SGHTS and CDR2 YDEGEE. The V and J ends lost 4 bases and 4 bases respectively, with 9 bases between them. CDR3 length equals 13 residues.

CDR3 coding DNA: TGTGCCAGCTCACCGAGTTCAGGGTTGGACGGCTACACCTTC. It yields the protein CASSPSSGLDGYTF. The chain links TRBV18 to TRBJ1-2; a possible D gene is TRBD1 (5 bases). The germline V gene encodes CDR1 KGHSH and CDR2 LQKENI. The CDR3 consists of 14 residues. Trimming cost V 3 bases and J 8 bases, with 16 bases left between them. The full variable domain, rest sourced from reference TRBV18 and TRBJ1-2, is NAGVMQNPRHLVRRRGQEARLRCSPMKGHSHVYWYRQLPEEGLKFMVYLQKENIIDESGMPKERFSAEFPKEGPSILRIQQVVRGDSAAYFCASSPSSGLDGYTFGSGTRLTVV.

CDR3 loop: CASSSGDWSSPLHF. DNA of the CDR3: TGTGCCAGCAGTTCAGGGGATTGGAGTTCACCCCTCCACTTT. The V gene is TRBV5-4, the J gene TRBJ1-6; the D gene is possibly TRBD1 (6 bases). The V gene lost 5 bases and the J gene lost 9 bases, with 15 bases spanning the gap. CDR1 and CDR2 from the germline V gene are SGHNT and YYREEE (reference sequence). There are 14 residues in the CDR3.

V and J are TRBV2 and TRBJ2-7; D is possibly TRBD1 (5 bases). V lost 3 bases and J lost 2, with 11 bases in between. Germline lookup yields CDR1 SNHLY and CDR2 FYNNEI. This CDR3 has 14 residues. The CDR3 spells CASSDLTETYEQYF. The CDR3 bases are TGTGCCAGCAGTGACCTGACAGAAACCTACGAGCAGTACTTC.

The chain carries TRBV7-2 and TRBJ2-7; possibly TRBD1 for D (6 bases). From germline, CDR1 is SGHTA and CDR2 FQGNSA. The V and J ends lost 4 bases and 3 bases respectively, with 10 bases between them. The CDR3 covers 13 residues. The CDR3 DNA reads TGTGCCAGCAGCTCAACACAGGGCTACGAGCAGTACTTC. As protein: CASSSTQGYEQYF.

The gene calls are TRBV5-1 and TRBJ2-1, with TRBD2 matching over 9 bases. J gave up 2 bases and V 2 bases, and 5 bases lay outside the gene matches. The CDR3 spans 16 residues. Germline assignment: CDR1 SGHRS and CDR2 YFSETQ. CDR3 residues: CASSFTVAGAYNEQFF. The DNA for the CDR3 is TGCGCCAGCAGCTTTACAGTAGCGGGGGCCTACAATGAGCAGTTCTTC.

J is TRBJ2-1 and V is TRBV9, with 7 bases aligning to TRBD2. This CDR3 comprises 15 residues. V dropped 1 base and J dropped 7; count of bases not matched to a gene: 8. Germline V gene data show CDR1 as SGDLS and CDR2 as YYNGEE. DNA for the CDR3: TGTGCCAGCAGCGTACTTTACGGGGGGACGAATGAGCAGTTCTTC. It encodes CASSVLYGGTNEQFF.

The V call is TRBV18, the J call TRBJ2-7; 11 positions match TRBD1. Germline trimming cut 5 bases from V and 5 bases from J; bases unmatched to any gene: 5. This CDR3 spans 14 amino acids. In germline, CDR1 is KGHSH, CDR2 LQKENI. DNA of the CDR3: TGTGCCAGCTCAACCGGGACAGGGGGTGACGAGCAGTACTTC. It encodes CASSTGTGGDEQYF.

In regard to this clone: The junction departs from germline at one end; a sequencing error may be responsible. The V gene is TRBV7-7, the J gene TRBJ2-5; 9 bases are shared with TRBD1. The CDR3 runs 14 residues. Germline CDR1 reads SSHAT; CDR2 reads FNYEAQ (reference sequence). The CDR3 loop reads CASSGQGLQETQYF. In nucleotides, the CDR3 is TGTGCTAGCAGTGGACAGGGGCTTCAAGAGACCCAGTACTTC.

The rearrangement links TRBV28 to TRBJ1-4, with 9 bases matching TRBD1. V gave up 7 bases and J gave up 7 bases; unmatched junction bases: 10. The CDR3 is made up of 15 amino acids. Germline values: CDR1 MDHEN, CDR2 SYDVKM. CDR3 DNA: TGTGCCAGCACGGACAGGGGAAAAAGTGGTGAAAAACTGTTTTTT. Translating gives CASTDRGKSGEKLFF.

The CDR3 DNA follows: TGTGCCAGCTCACTCGGGACAAACTACGAGCAGTACTTC. Its protein product is CASSLGTNYEQYF. V and J are TRBV18 and TRBJ2-7; maybe TRBD1 (6 bases). The V end was cut by 4 bases, the J end by 3 bases, with 10 bases between. Germline CDR1 KGHSH, CDR2 LQKENI. This CDR3 has 13 amino acids.

The rearrangement joins TRBV6-6 to TRBJ2-7; 7 nucleotides match TRBD2. The CDR3 is made up of 14 amino acids. The germline gives CDR1 MNHNY, CDR2 SVGAGI (reference sequence). V was pared by 6 bases and J by 2 bases, with 7 bases of the junction left unmatched. The CDR3 protein is CASSHRGVTYEQYF. CDR3 bases: TGTGCCAGCAGCCACCGGGGGGTTACCTACGAGCAGTACTTC.

The V call is TRBV11-2, the J call TRBJ1-1; 8 nucleotides agree with TRBD1. The germline CDR1 and CDR2 sequences are SGHAT and FQNNGV. V shed 4 bases, J shed 10 bases, and the junction held 14 bases outside the gene matches. This CDR3 is built from 15 residues. CDR3 DNA sequence: TGTGCCAGCAGCTGGAGACAGGGGCCCGCGCGTTTAGCTTTCTTT. Protein product: CASSWRQGPARLAFF.

V gene TRBV29-1 combines with J gene TRBJ2-5; 9 bases are a match to TRBD1. Germline assignment: CDR1 SQVTM and CDR2 ANQGSEA. The CDR3 has 12 amino acids. Unmatched junction bases numbered 5, after V lost 7 bases and J lost 5 bases. The chain's CDR3 is CSALDRGETQYF. For the CDR3, the DNA is TGCAGCGCCCTAGACAGGGGGGAGACCCAGTACTTC.

The chain has TRBV6-1 and TRBJ2-5, with 8 bases aligning to TRBD2. With 8 bases clipped from V and 5 bases from J, the junction kept 7 bases outside the gene matches. Looked up from germline, CDR1 is MNHNS and CDR2 is SASEGT. This CDR3 comprises 13 residues. Here the CDR3 DNA reads TGTGCCAGCTCTCGGGGGGGCCTGGAGACCCAGTACTTC. Protein sequence: CASSRGGLETQYF.

This chain joins TRBV18 and TRBJ1-6; 7 nucleotides align to TRBD1. The CDR3 runs to 14 residues. Germline loops: CDR1 KGHSH, CDR2 LQKENI. Trimming cost V 6 bases and J 9 bases; bases outside gene matches: 8. This CDR3 is CASSPDRDSSPLHF. The CDR3 bases are TGTGCCAGCTCCCCCGACAGGGATTCTTCACCCCTCCACTTT.

This clone has a single count. The rearrangement joins TRBV7-6 to TRBJ2-2; 10 bases agree with TRBD2. V trimming: 4 bases; J trimming: 5 bases; junction bases outside the gene matches: 7. In germline, CDR1 is SGHVS, CDR2 FNYEAQ. There are 16 residues in the CDR3. CDR3 bases: TGTGCCAGCAGCTCCATTAGCGGGGGGCAAACCGGGGAGCTGTTTTTT. Its translation is CASSSISGGQTGELFF.

This clone was counted a few times. The chain uses TRBV4-1 and TRBJ2-7; D perhaps matches TRBD2 (6 bases). The ends were cut back, 0 bases at V and 2 bases at J, with 8 bases in the middle. The CDR3 spans 14 residues. The V gene's germline CDR1 is MGHRA and CDR2 YSYEKL. CDR3 bases: TGCGCCAGCAGCCAAGACCTAGCGACCTACGAGCAGTACTTC. Its protein product is CASSQDLATYEQYF.

The chain combines TRBV7-2 with TRBJ2-7, with no clear D. This CDR3 is 15 amino acids long. The germline gives CDR1 SGHTA, CDR2 FQGNSA. V lost 1 base and J 0 bases, leaving 10 bases between the germline ends. The CDR3 region is CASSLDSTLSYEQYF. For the CDR3, the DNA is TGTGCCAGCAGCTTAGATTCTACCCTCTCCTACGAGCAGTACTTC.

V gene TRBV5-1 combines with J gene TRBJ2-6; TRBD1 might be the D (6 bases). The CDR3 loop spans 17 amino acids. The germline gives CDR1 SGHRS, CDR2 YFSETQ. V was clipped by 3 bases and J by 0 bases, with 13 bases between them. This CDR3 is CASSYTGTPSGANVLTF. The CDR3, as DNA: TGCGCCAGCAGCTACACCGGGACACCCTCTGGGGCCAACGTCCTGACTTTC.

The rearrangement links TRBV2 to TRBJ2-1; maybe TRBD2 (6 bases). V shed 7 bases and J shed 5 bases, with 9 bases lying between them. The germline V gene encodes CDR1 SNHLY and CDR2 FYNNEI. The CDR3 totals 12 residues. The CDR3 DNA follows: TGTGCCAGCACGGGGGACGACAATGAGCAGTTCTTC. Translation gives CASTGDDNEQFF.

The chain couples TRBV7-2 to TRBJ1-6; D call uncertain. The V end was cut by 1 base, the J end by 9 bases, with 16 bases between. This CDR3 has 16 amino acids. In germline, CDR1 is SGHTA, CDR2 FQGNSA. The chain's CDR3 is CASSLVGPLTGSPLHF. For the CDR3, the DNA is TGTGCCAGCAGCTTAGTTGGCCCACTGACTGGTTCACCCCTCCACTTT.